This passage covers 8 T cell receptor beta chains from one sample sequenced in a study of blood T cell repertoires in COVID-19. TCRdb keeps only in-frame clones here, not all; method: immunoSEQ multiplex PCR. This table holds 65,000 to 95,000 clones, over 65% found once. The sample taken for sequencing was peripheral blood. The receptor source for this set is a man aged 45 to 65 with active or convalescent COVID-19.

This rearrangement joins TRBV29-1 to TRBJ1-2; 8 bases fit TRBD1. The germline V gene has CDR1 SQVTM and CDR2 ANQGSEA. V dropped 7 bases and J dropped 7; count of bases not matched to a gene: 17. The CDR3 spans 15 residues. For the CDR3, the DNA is TGCAGCGCCGCATCTACAGGGGGATCTTTGAGTGGCTACACCTTC. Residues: CSAASTGGSLSGYTF.

CDR3 coding DNA: TGTGCCAGCAGCTTGGATCAGGGGTGGATAGACGAGCAGTACTTC. It is translated as CASSLDQGWIDEQYF. The rearrangement joins TRBV5-8 to TRBJ2-7, with a tentative D call TRBD1 (6 bases). Trimming stripped 0 bases from V and 5 bases from J, with 15 bases between. Germline V lookup: CDR1 SGHTS, CDR2 YDEGEE. CDR3 size: 15 residues.

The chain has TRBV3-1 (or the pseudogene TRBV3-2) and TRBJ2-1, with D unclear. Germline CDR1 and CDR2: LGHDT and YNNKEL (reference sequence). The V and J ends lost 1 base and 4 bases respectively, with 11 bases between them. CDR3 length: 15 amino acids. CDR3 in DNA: TGTGCCAGCAGCCAAGTGGCTAGTGAGTACAATGAGCAGTTCTTC. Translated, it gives CASSQVASEYNEQFF.

The DNA for the CDR3 is TGTGCCAGCAGCCCTCCTAGGGGCAGTTGGACTGAAGCTTTCTTT. It specifies CASSPPRGSWTEAFF. This chain connects TRBV4-2 to TRBJ1-1, with a possible D match to TRBD1 (5 bases). Deletions cut 4 bases from V and 5 bases from J, with 17 bases between. The CDR3 is 15 residues long. CDR1 is LGHNA and CDR2 is YNFKEQ in the germline V gene.

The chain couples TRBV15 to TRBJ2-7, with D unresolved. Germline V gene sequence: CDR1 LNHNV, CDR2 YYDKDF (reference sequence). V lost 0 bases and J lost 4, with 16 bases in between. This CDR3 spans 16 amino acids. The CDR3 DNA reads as TGTGCCACCAGCAGAGAGGTGGCAGCGCCGAGTTACGAGCAGTACTTC. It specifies CATSREVAAPSYEQYF.

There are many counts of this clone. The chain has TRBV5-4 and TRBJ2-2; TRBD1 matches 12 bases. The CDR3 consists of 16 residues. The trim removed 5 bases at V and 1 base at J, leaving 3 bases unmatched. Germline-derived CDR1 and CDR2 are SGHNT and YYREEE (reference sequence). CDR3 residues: CASRWDRGQNTGELFF. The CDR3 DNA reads TGTGCCAGCAGGTGGGACAGGGGGCAGAACACCGGGGAGCTGTTTTTT.

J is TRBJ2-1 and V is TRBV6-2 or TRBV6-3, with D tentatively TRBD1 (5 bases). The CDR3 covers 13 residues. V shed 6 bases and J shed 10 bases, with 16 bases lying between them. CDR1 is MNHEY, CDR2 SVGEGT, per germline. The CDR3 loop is CASSLPQGLEQFF. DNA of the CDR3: TGTGCCAGCAGCCTACCGCAGGGCCTCGAGCAGTTCTTC.

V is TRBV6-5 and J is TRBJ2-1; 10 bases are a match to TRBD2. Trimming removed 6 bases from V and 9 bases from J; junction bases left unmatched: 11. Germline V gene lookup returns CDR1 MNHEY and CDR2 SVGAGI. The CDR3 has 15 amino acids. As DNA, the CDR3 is TGTGCCAGCAGACCCCCCCAGCGGGGGGGTGGTGAGCAGTTCTTC. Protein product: CASRPPQRGGGEQFF.